This note documents a single T cell receptor beta chain sequence. The antigen is unknown. Only in-frame clones appear in the TCRdb table, and some are missing; sequencing was by immunoSEQ multiplex PCR. This sample has 110,000 to 150,000 clones, with around nine tenths found just once. The record originates from a study of T cell responses to AZD1222 COVID-19 vaccine. The V and J ends lost 1 base and 2 bases respectively, with 12 bases between them. CDR1 and CDR2 (germline): SGDLS, YYNGEE. The CDR3 is 15 amino acids. Findings and caveats of the study: Epitopes outside B.1.351 and B.1.1.7 mutated regions reportedly drew nearly half of spike TCRs. With dominance at 160-218 and 743-854, vaccine-associated CD4 TCRs spanned spike. A mostly white British donor set with more females was recruited, and clonal diversity was possibly underestimated.

The material was peripheral blood, obtained on day 0 of AZD1222 vaccination. This chain joins TRBV9 and TRBJ2-5; D is possibly TRBD2 (6 bases). The sequence came from an adult in good health. CDR3 sequence (DNA): TGTGCCAGCAGCGTAAGCGGCGGGGCTCAAGAGACCCAGTACTTC. This sequence encodes CASSVSGGAQETQYF.